This is a list of T cell receptor beta chains from one sample in a study of early T cells in non-severe SARS-CoV-2 infection. TCRdb re-called the 5' RACE reads with MiXCR, one entry per CDR3 protein. The sample yields 45,000 to 60,000 distinct CDR3 sequences, about 10% seen once. The source material was whole blood, sampled at baseline. The receptors here all came from an adult who was a healthcare worker with PCR-confirmed SARS-CoV-2 infection or an uninfected control (not recorded which). Both conserved end residues are part of each CDR3. Fields, in order: V gene, J gene, clone size, D gene, CDR3 DNA, CDR3 protein. A D gene is named only where the DNA matches it firmly. Clone size is not always given. Where it is, it says once, few, many or a class for expanded clones.

V: TRBV5-1
J: TRBJ2-5
size: -
D: TRBD1
DNA: TGCGCCAGCAGCTCCGATCGACAGGGGCTGCAAGAGACCCAGTACTTC
CDR3: CASSSDRQGLQETQYF

V: TRBV12-3/TRBV12-4
J: TRBJ1-4
size: many
D: TRBD1
DNA: TGTGCCAGCAGTTTTACAGGGGCCGGGTCCCCAAAACTGTTTTTT
CDR3: CASSFTGAGSPKLFF

V: TRBV27
J: TRBJ2-1
size: many
D: -
DNA: TGTGCCAGCAGGGGGTACAATGAGCAGTTCTTC
CDR3: CASRGYNEQFF

V: TRBV5-1
J: TRBJ2-3
size: -
D: -
DNA: TGCGCCAGCAGCTTGGAAACTAGCAGGAGCACAGATACGCAGTATTTT
CDR3: CASSLETSRSTDTQYF

V: TRBV7-8
J: TRBJ2-7
size: -
D: TRBD2
DNA: TGTGCCAGCAGCCCAAATCCGGGGGGGCCGGGCGAGCAGTACTTC
CDR3: CASSPNPGGPGEQYF

V: TRBV6-1
J: TRBJ2-7
size: -
D: TRBD1
DNA: TGTGCCAGCAGTGAAACACAGGGGCCTTACGAGCAGTACTTC
CDR3: CASSETQGPYEQYF

V: TRBV7-2
J: TRBJ2-7
size: many
D: -
DNA: TGTGCCAGCAGCTGGGCAGGGGGGGTTTACGAGCAGTACTTC
CDR3: CASSWAGGVYEQYF

V: TRBV6-1
J: TRBJ2-1
size: -
D: -
DNA: TGTGCCAGCAGACTGGGGACTTACAATGAGCAGTTCTTC
CDR3: CASRLGTYNEQFF

V: TRBV12-3/TRBV12-4
J: TRBJ2-2
size: few
D: -
DNA: TGTGCCAGCAGGGTATCGAGTCCCAACACCGGGGAGCTGTTTTTT
CDR3: CASRVSSPNTGELFF

V: TRBV2
J: TRBJ1-5
size: -
D: -
DNA: TGTGCCAGCAGTGAATCCTACGGCAATCAGCCCCAGCATTTT
CDR3: CASSESYGNQPQHF

V: TRBV27
J: TRBJ2-5
size: few
D: TRBD1
DNA: TGTGCCAGCAGTTTCCCAGGGGGCCACCAAGAGACCCAGTACTTC
CDR3: CASSFPGGHQETQYF

V: TRBV12-3/TRBV12-4
J: TRBJ2-2
size: many
D: -
DNA: TGTGCCAGCAGTTTAGGTCAGGGGTTCACCGGGGAGCTGTTTTTT
CDR3: CASSLGQGFTGELFF

V: TRBV11-2
J: TRBJ2-3
size: -
D: -
DNA: TGTGCCAGCAGCTTACGGGAGAGGACAGATACGCAGTATTTT
CDR3: CASSLRERTDTQYF

V: TRBV28
J: TRBJ2-7
size: few
D: -
DNA: TGTGCCAGCAACACGACCCCCCTCAGAGAGCAGTACTTC
CDR3: CASNTTPLREQYF

V: TRBV20-1
J: TRBJ2-3
size: -
D: TRBD2
DNA: TGCAGCTTCACGCGGGGGGGACGTTGGACAGATACGCAGTATTTT
CDR3: CSFTRGGRWTDTQYF

V: TRBV7-3
J: TRBJ2-7
size: many
D: -
DNA: TGTGCCAGCAGCCCCCGACTAATCCAATACGAGCAGTACTTC
CDR3: CASSPRLIQYEQYF

V: TRBV7-9
J: TRBJ2-3
size: few
D: -
DNA: TGTGCCAGCAGCTATATATCCGGCAGCGGTAGCACAGATACGCAGTATTTT
CDR3: CASSYISGSGSTDTQYF

V: TRBV20-1
J: TRBJ1-4
size: -
D: -
DNA: TGCAGTTTCCAGTCCACTACTAATGAAAAACTGTTTTTT
CDR3: CSFQSTTNEKLFF

V: TRBV12-3/TRBV12-4
J: TRBJ2-6
size: -
D: TRBD2
DNA: TGTGCCAGCAGTTCACTAGCGGGAGGGCCCCCGTCCCAATCTGGGGCCAACGTCCTGACTTTC
CDR3: CASSSLAGGPPSQSGANVLTF

V: TRBV4-1
J: TRBJ2-2
size: few
D: TRBD1
DNA: TGCGCCAGCAGCCGAGTTCTCGACAGGGTTTCGAGCGGGGAGCTGTTTTTT
CDR3: CASSRVLDRVSSGELFF

V: TRBV7-9
J: TRBJ2-6
size: -
D: TRBD1
DNA: TGTGCCAGCAGCTCGCCGGGACAGGGCTACTCTGGGGCCAACGTCCTGACTTTC
CDR3: CASSSPGQGYSGANVLTF

V: TRBV11-3
J: TRBJ2-6
size: many
D: -
DNA: TGTGCCAGCAGCCCAGGGAGTTCTAGCTCTGGGGCCAACGTCCTGACTTTC
CDR3: CASSPGSSSSGANVLTF

V: TRBV2
J: TRBJ2-7
size: medium-sized
D: -
DNA: TGTGCCAGCAGCGCGGGGATCTACTACGAGCAGTACTTC
CDR3: CASSAGIYYEQYF

V: TRBV19
J: TRBJ2-7
size: -
D: TRBD1
DNA: TGTGCCAGTAAGCGACAGGGGAAGGGCGAGCAGTACTTC
CDR3: CASKRQGKGEQYF

V: TRBV7-2
J: TRBJ1-2
size: -
D: -
DNA: TGTGCCAGCAGCTTATCGAGGGGAGGAAACTATGGCTACACCTTC
CDR3: CASSLSRGGNYGYTF

V: TRBV29-1
J: TRBJ2-3
size: many
D: -
DNA: TGCAGCGTTGAGGGGGAGTCAGATACGCAGTATTTT
CDR3: CSVEGESDTQYF

V: TRBV11-3
J: TRBJ2-1
size: -
D: TRBD2
DNA: TGTGCCACTAGCGGGAGAATGGCTGATGAGCAGTTCTTC
CDR3: CATSGRMADEQFF

V: TRBV14
J: TRBJ1-4
size: many
D: -
DNA: TGTGCCAGCAGCCGAACAGGTTTCGGAAAACTGTTTTTT
CDR3: CASSRTGFGKLFF

V: TRBV4-1
J: TRBJ2-4
size: few
D: -
DNA: TGCGCCAGCAGCCAAGACGTAGGGCTGAACATTCAGTACTTC
CDR3: CASSQDVGLNIQYF

V: TRBV20-1
J: TRBJ1-6
size: -
D: TRBD1
DNA: TGCAGTGCCAGCAGGGGGGCGGATGGTTCACCCCTCCACTTT
CDR3: CSASRGADGSPLHF

V: TRBV9
J: TRBJ2-2
size: few
D: -
DNA: TGTGCCAGCAGCGTAGCGGCCGGGGAGCTGTTTTTT
CDR3: CASSVAAGELFF

V: TRBV14
J: TRBJ2-7
size: few
D: TRBD1
DNA: TGTGCCAGCAGCCTTTGGGGACAGGGTTTAGACTACGAGCAGTACTTC
CDR3: CASSLWGQGLDYEQYF

V: TRBV11-2
J: TRBJ2-3
size: -
D: TRBD1
DNA: TGTGCCAGCAGCTTAGCCGGACAGGGGATGGCAGATACGCAGTATTTT
CDR3: CASSLAGQGMADTQYF

V: TRBV6-2/TRBV6-3
J: TRBJ2-3
size: -
D: -
DNA: TGTGCCAGCAGACCGGGGACCACAGATACGCAGTATTTT
CDR3: CASRPGTTDTQYF

V: TRBV5-1
J: TRBJ2-6
size: -
D: TRBD2
DNA: TGCGCCAGCAGGCCAAGGCCCCCCCGGGAGGGCTTCTCTGGGGCCAACGTCCTGACTTTC
CDR3: CASRPRPPREGFSGANVLTF

V: TRBV5-1
J: TRBJ2-3
size: few
D: TRBD2
DNA: TGCGCCAGCAGCCCCGGGACTAGCGGGGAAGCAGATACGCAGTATTTT
CDR3: CASSPGTSGEADTQYF

V: TRBV27
J: TRBJ1-1
size: few
D: -
DNA: TGTGCCAGCAGTTTTTCGAGGGGCTCGAACACTGAAGCTTTCTTT
CDR3: CASSFSRGSNTEAFF

V: TRBV29-1
J: TRBJ1-4
size: -
D: -
DNA: TGCAGCGCTCAGGGATCCGGGAATGAAAAACTGTTTTTT
CDR3: CSAQGSGNEKLFF

V: TRBV18
J: TRBJ2-7
size: -
D: -
DNA: TGTGCCAGCTCACGGGACATGTCCGAGCAGTACTTC
CDR3: CASSRDMSEQYF

V: TRBV7-9
J: TRBJ1-2
size: many
D: -
DNA: TGTGCCAGCAGGAAACAGGGATCCGGCTACACCTTC
CDR3: CASRKQGSGYTF

V: TRBV20-1
J: TRBJ2-1
size: few
D: TRBD2
DNA: TGCAGTGCCGTAGCGGGGGGCTCCCTAAGCTCCTACAATGAGCAGTTCTTC
CDR3: CSAVAGGSLSSYNEQFF